These T cell receptor beta chains were read from a single sample in a study of T cells in narcolepsy. Profiled with immunoSEQ multiplex PCR; TCRdb holds only in-frame clones, not every one. This repertoire shows approximately 28,000 clones, more than 75% found once; its top ten account for approximately 1.1%. The sequencing sample was made of memory (CD45RA-) CD4+ T cells from blood. The receptors originated from a human donor in good health. CDR3s include the opening cysteine and the closing phenylalanine or tryptophan. The D gene is left open where the match is weak. Not every row has a clone size; where given, it reads once, few, many or a size class.

D gene,clone size,V gene,J gene,CDR3 DNA,CDR3 protein
-,-,TRBV28,TRBJ2-3,TGTGCCAGCAGTTTAGGGGGCAGGGTCGTGGGTCACCGTACGCAGTATTTT,CASSLGGRVVGHRTQYF
TRBD1,-,TRBV28,TRBJ1-5,TGTGCCAGCAGTTTCCGCCGGACAGGGGGACCCCGTAGCAATCAGCCCCAGCATTTT,CASSFRRTGGPRSNQPQHF
-,once,TRBV30,TRBJ2-3,TGTGCCTGGAGACCGCGGTCTGATACGCAGTATTTT,CAWRPRSDTQYF
-,-,TRBV21-1,TRBJ1-1,TGTGCCAGCAGCAAAGTAGACGGGAATAGGGCTGAAGCTTTCTTT,CASSKVDGNRAEAFF
-,-,TRBV30,TRBJ2-5,TGTGCCTGGAGTGTAAAGAGGGGCTGGGGGGAGACCCAGTACTTC,CAWSVKRGWGETQYF
-,-,TRBV30,TRBJ2-3,TGTGCCTGGAGCCTACCAGATACGCAGTATTTT,CAWSLPDTQYF
-,-,TRBV10-3,TRBJ2-7,TGTGCCATCAGTGAAATGACTGGGGGGTCCTACGAGCAGTACTTC,CAISEMTGGSYEQYF
TRBD2,once,TRBV18,TRBJ2-1,TGTGCCAGCTCACCACCGCGGGGGGGGGAGTATGAGCAGTTCTTC,CASSPPRGGEYEQFF
-,-,TRBV6-6,TRBJ2-5,TGTGCCAGCAGGGGAGATAGGGCCCAGTACTTC,CASRGDRAQYF
TRBD1,-,TRBV25-1,TRBJ2-2,TGTGCCAGCAGGAAAACCGGGACAGGGATCACCGGGGAGCTGTTTTTT,CASRKTGTGITGELFF
TRBD2,-,TRBV5-1,TRBJ2-3,TGCGCCAGCAGCCCTAGCGGGACGGGATTGGCAGATACGCAGTATTTT,CASSPSGTGLADTQYF
-,-,TRBV5-1,TRBJ2-1,TGCGCCAGCAGCTTGGTACGGAACCTATACAATGAGCAGTTCTTC,CASSLVRNLYNEQFF
-,-,TRBV7-8,TRBJ2-2,TGTGCCAGCAGCGCGGATTCAGGGTTCCGAACGCCCGGGGAGCTGTTTTTT,CASSADSGFRTPGELFF
TRBD1,-,TRBV6-5,TRBJ1-1,TGTGCCAGCAGTCCCCTGCAGGGGGCTAGGACTGAAGCTTTCTTT,CASSPLQGARTEAFF
-,-,TRBV4-3,TRBJ2-2,TGCGCCAGCAGCCTCAAGGGCCCGAACACCGGGGAGCTGTTTTTT,CASSLKGPNTGELFF
-,-,TRBV6-6,TRBJ1-5,TGTGCCAGCAACCAGCTGGGCTCACCGCCCCAGCATTTT,CASNQLGSPPQHF
-,-,TRBV9,TRBJ2-6,TGTGCCAGCAGCGTAGAGGGGGCCAACGTCCTGACTTTC,CASSVEGANVLTF
TRBD1,-,TRBV28,TRBJ1-2,TGTGCCAGCAGTATACCGGGACAGAGGAACTATGGCTACACCTTC,CASSIPGQRNYGYTF